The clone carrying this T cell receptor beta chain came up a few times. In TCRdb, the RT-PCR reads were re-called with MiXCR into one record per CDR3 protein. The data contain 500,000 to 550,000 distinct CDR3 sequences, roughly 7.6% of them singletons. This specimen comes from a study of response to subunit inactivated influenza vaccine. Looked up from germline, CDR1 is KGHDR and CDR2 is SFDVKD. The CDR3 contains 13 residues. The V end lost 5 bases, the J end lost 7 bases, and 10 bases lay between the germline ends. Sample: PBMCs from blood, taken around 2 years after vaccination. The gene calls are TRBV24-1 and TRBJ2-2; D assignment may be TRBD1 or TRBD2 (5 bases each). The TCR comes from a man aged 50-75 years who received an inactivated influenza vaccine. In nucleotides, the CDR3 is TGTGCCACCAGTGCGCCGGGGCGCGGGGAGCTGTTTTTT. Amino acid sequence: CATSAPGRGELFF.